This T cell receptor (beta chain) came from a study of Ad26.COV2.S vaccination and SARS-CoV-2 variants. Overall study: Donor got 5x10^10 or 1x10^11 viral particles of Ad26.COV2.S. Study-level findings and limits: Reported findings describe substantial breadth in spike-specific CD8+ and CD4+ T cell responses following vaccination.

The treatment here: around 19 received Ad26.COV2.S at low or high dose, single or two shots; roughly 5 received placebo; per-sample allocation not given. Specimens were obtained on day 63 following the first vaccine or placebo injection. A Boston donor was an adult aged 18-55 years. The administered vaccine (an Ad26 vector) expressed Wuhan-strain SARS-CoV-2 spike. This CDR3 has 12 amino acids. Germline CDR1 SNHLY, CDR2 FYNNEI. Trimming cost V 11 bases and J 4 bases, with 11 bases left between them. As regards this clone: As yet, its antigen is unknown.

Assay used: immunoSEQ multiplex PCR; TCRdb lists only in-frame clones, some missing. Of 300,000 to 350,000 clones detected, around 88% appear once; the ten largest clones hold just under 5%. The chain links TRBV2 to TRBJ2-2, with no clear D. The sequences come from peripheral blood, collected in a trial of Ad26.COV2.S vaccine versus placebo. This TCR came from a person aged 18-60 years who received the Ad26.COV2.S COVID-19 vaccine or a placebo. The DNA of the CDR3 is TGTGCCGGCGCCCCAATCACCGGGGAGCTGTTTTTT. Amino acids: CAGAPITGELFF. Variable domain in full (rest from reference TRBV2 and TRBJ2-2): EPEVTQTPSHQVTQMGQEVILRCVPISNHLYFYWYRQILGQKVEFLVSFYNNEISEKSEIFDDQFSVERPDGSNFTLKIRSTKLEDSAMYFCAGAPITGELFFGEGSRLTVL.